Listed below are T cell receptor beta chains from one sample, sequenced in a study of T cell changes during pregnancy in multiple sclerosis. Sequencing was performed with immunoSEQ multiplex PCR; in TCRdb, only in-frame clones are kept and a portion is missing. The data hold tens of thousands of clones, with 75% to 95% observed a single time. The sample consisted of CD4+ T cells from peripheral blood mononuclear cells, taken after pregnancy. The origin of the receptors is a female donor in good health, enrolled as a control in a pregnancy study. The CDR3 runs from the conserved cysteine through the conserved F or W. D genes are given only for firm matches. Size is omitted from some rows. Given values are once, few, many or a class for expanded clones.

V: TRBV5-4; J: TRBJ1-2; D: NA; size: NA; DNA: TGTGCCAGCAGCGGGGCAGGGGATCCAAACTATGGCTACACCTTC; CDR3: CASSGAGDPNYGYTF
V: TRBV5-1; J: TRBJ2-3; D: NA; size: NA; DNA: TGCGCCAGCAGCTCCCCGACTGGGACAGATACGCAGTATTTT; CDR3: CASSSPTGTDTQYF
V: TRBV20-1; J: TRBJ1-2; D: NA; size: NA; DNA: TGCAGTGCTAGAGCCGGGGGCTACACCTTC; CDR3: CSARAGGYTF
V: TRBV18; J: TRBJ1-1; D: TRBD1; size: once; DNA: TGTGCCAGCTCACCGCGGACAGGGGGGAACACTGAAGCTTTCTTT; CDR3: CASSPRTGGNTEAFF
V: TRBV4-3; J: TRBJ1-1; D: TRBD1; size: few; DNA: TGCGCCAGCAGCCAAGTCAGGGGGACTGAAGCTTTCTTT; CDR3: CASSQVRGTEAFF
V: TRBV11-3; J: TRBJ2-1; D: TRBD2; size: NA; DNA: TGTGCCAGCAGCCCCGGACTAGCGGCTTACAATGAGCAGTTCTTC; CDR3: CASSPGLAAYNEQFF
V: TRBV5-4; J: TRBJ2-5; D: TRBD2; size: NA; DNA: TGTGCCAGCAGCGAAGCGGGGGGGAGCCAAGAGACCCAGTACTTC; CDR3: CASSEAGGSQETQYF
V: TRBV28; J: TRBJ1-2; D: NA; size: NA; DNA: TGTGCCAGCAGTCTGGCCCTCACAGGGCATGATGGCTACACCTTC; CDR3: CASSLALTGHDGYTF
V: TRBV18; J: TRBJ1-5; D: NA; size: once; DNA: TGTGCCAGCTCACCTAGGAGGACCTCTAGCAATCAGCCCCAGCATTTT; CDR3: CASSPRRTSSNQPQHF
V: TRBV7-2; J: TRBJ1-4; D: TRBD1; size: NA; DNA: TGTGCCAGCAGCGTATCCGGGACAGGGGGCGGAGGGGATGAAAAACTGTTTTTT; CDR3: CASSVSGTGGGGDEKLFF
V: TRBV28; J: TRBJ1-5; D: TRBD1; size: NA; DNA: TGTGCCAGCAGTCCTTCAAAGGGGGGACAGGGCCGCAATCAGCCCCAGCATTTT; CDR3: CASSPSKGGQGRNQPQHF
V: TRBV27; J: TRBJ1-4; D: NA; size: NA; DNA: TGTGCCAGCAGTTTAGGGGGCCGGACTAATGAAAAACTGTTTTTT; CDR3: CASSLGGRTNEKLFF
V: TRBV9; J: TRBJ1-4; D: NA; size: NA; DNA: TGTGCCAGCAGTCGGTGGGGGGCTAATGAAAAACTGTTTTTT; CDR3: CASSRWGANEKLFF
V: TRBV5-6; J: TRBJ2-5; D: NA; size: NA; DNA: TGTGCCAGCAGCGGGGACACCCAAGAGACCCAGTACTTC; CDR3: CASSGDTQETQYF
V: TRBV5-4; J: TRBJ2-2; D: NA; size: NA; DNA: TGTGCCAGCAGCTTAAATTACTTGAGCACCGGGGAGCTGTTTTTT; CDR3: CASSLNYLSTGELFF
V: TRBV14; J: TRBJ2-1; D: NA; size: NA; DNA: TGTGCCAGCAGCCAAGATATAGCCTCAGGGGATCCCCCTATGTTGGAGCAGTTCTTC; CDR3: CASSQDIASGDPPMLEQFF
V: TRBV19; J: TRBJ2-1; D: TRBD2; size: NA; DNA: TGTGCCAGTAGTATAGAAAGGACTAGCGGAAGATACAATGAGCAGTTCTTC; CDR3: CASSIERTSGRYNEQFF
V: TRBV11-2; J: TRBJ2-5; D: NA; size: NA; DNA: TGTGCCAGCAGCTTATTTCCAGGGGTGGAGACCCAGTACTTC; CDR3: CASSLFPGVETQYF
V: TRBV4-1; J: TRBJ2-5; D: NA; size: once; DNA: TGCGCCAGCCCGGAGACCCAGTACTTC; CDR3: CASPETQYF
V: TRBV10-2; J: TRBJ1-1; D: NA; size: NA; DNA: TGCGCCAGCAGCCCTCCCTCGAACACTGAAGCTTTCTTT; CDR3: CASSPPSNTEAFF
V: TRBV30; J: TRBJ2-2; D: NA; size: NA; DNA: TGTGCCTGGCAACTAACATTTAACCAACGGGCCGGGGAGCTGTTTTTT; CDR3: CAWQLTFNQRAGELFF
V: TRBV27; J: TRBJ2-1; D: TRBD1; size: NA; DNA: TGTGCCAGCAGATTGGACAGGCTCGATGAGCAGTTCTTC; CDR3: CASRLDRLDEQFF
V: TRBV19; J: TRBJ2-5; D: TRBD1; size: NA; DNA: TGTGCCAGTACCATTGACAGGGCCAGGGCCCAGTACTTC; CDR3: CASTIDRARAQYF
V: TRBV5-6; J: TRBJ2-7; D: NA; size: NA; DNA: TGTGCCAGCAGCAGACAGTTTTCCTACGAGCAGTACTTC; CDR3: CASSRQFSYEQYF
V: TRBV18; J: TRBJ2-3; D: TRBD2; size: NA; DNA: TGTGCCAGCTCACCACCGGGGCGGGGGATGGGCACAGATACGCAGTATTTT; CDR3: CASSPPGRGMGTDTQYF
V: TRBV18; J: TRBJ1-2; D: TRBD1; size: NA; DNA: TGTGCCAGCTCACCGGGACAGCATATTTCTAACTATGGCTACACCTTC; CDR3: CASSPGQHISNYGYTF
V: TRBV4-1; J: TRBJ1-5; D: NA; size: NA; DNA: TGCGCCAGCAGCCACAACGGGGGAGGCAATCAGCCCCAGCATTTT; CDR3: CASSHNGGGNQPQHF
V: TRBV5-1; J: TRBJ1-1; D: NA; size: few; DNA: TGCGCCAGCAGCGGGGGGGGGAACACTGAAGCTTTCTTT; CDR3: CASSGGGNTEAFF
V: TRBV29-1; J: TRBJ1-1; D: NA; size: NA; DNA: TGCAGCGTTTTTCCTCGGCGGGGGGTGAACACTGAAGCTTTCTTT; CDR3: CSVFPRRGVNTEAFF
V: TRBV7-8; J: TRBJ1-6; D: TRBD1; size: once; DNA: TGTGCCAGCAGGGGCGGGGACAGGGGAAATTCACCCCTCCACTTT; CDR3: CASRGGDRGNSPLHF
V: TRBV29-1; J: TRBJ2-7; D: NA; size: NA; DNA: TGCAGCGTTGCCCCTGACAGGTCCTACGAGCAGTACTTC; CDR3: CSVAPDRSYEQYF
V: TRBV19; J: TRBJ2-1; D: TRBD2; size: NA; DNA: TGTGCCACCGAGAAGTGGGGGGGAACTAACAATGAGCAGTTCTTC; CDR3: CATEKWGGTNNEQFF
V: TRBV18; J: TRBJ2-6; D: TRBD1; size: NA; DNA: TGTGCCAGCTCTTTTGGACAGGGCGTTTCCTCTGGGGCCAACGTCCTGACTTTC; CDR3: CASSFGQGVSSGANVLTF
V: TRBV16; J: TRBJ1-1; D: NA; size: few; DNA: TGTGCCAGCAGCCGCCGACAGGAGATGAACACTGAAGCTTTCTTT; CDR3: CASSRRQEMNTEAFF
V: TRBV7-2; J: TRBJ1-5; D: TRBD1; size: NA; DNA: TGTGCCAGCAGCCCGTTACAGGGGGTTAATCAGCCCCAGCATTTT; CDR3: CASSPLQGVNQPQHF
V: TRBV14; J: TRBJ1-1; D: NA; size: NA; DNA: TGTGCCAGCAGCCATACCTACAGGGCTGAAGCTTTCTTT; CDR3: CASSHTYRAEAFF
V: TRBV6-1; J: TRBJ2-3; D: NA; size: NA; DNA: TGTGCCAGCAGTGAAGTCAGGGCAGATACGCAGTATTTT; CDR3: CASSEVRADTQYF
V: TRBV6-1; J: TRBJ2-5; D: NA; size: NA; DNA: TGTGCCAGCAGTGAAGACCAGCGGGCGGAGGAGACCCAGTACTTC; CDR3: CASSEDQRAEETQYF
V: TRBV11-2; J: TRBJ1-6; D: TRBD1; size: NA; DNA: TGTGCCAGCAGCCTGGGCAGGGGGCCACCCCTCCACTTT; CDR3: CASSLGRGPPLHF
V: TRBV10-3; J: TRBJ1-6; D: NA; size: NA; DNA: TGTGCCATCAGACCTGATAAACCCACTTATAATTCACCCCTCCACTTT; CDR3: CAIRPDKPTYNSPLHF
V: TRBV5-5; J: TRBJ2-7; D: NA; size: NA; DNA: TGTGCCAGCAGCTTGAATTTGGGGGGAGACCCGCGATACTACGAGCAGTACTTC; CDR3: CASSLNLGGDPRYYEQYF
V: TRBV7-9; J: TRBJ1-4; D: NA; size: NA; DNA: TGTGCCAGCAGCTTAATTTCATGGGGAGAGATTGAAAAACTGTTTTTT; CDR3: CASSLISWGEIEKLFF
V: TRBV20-1; J: TRBJ2-4; D: NA; size: NA; DNA: TGCAGTGCTACCAGGGCTATTCAGTACTTC; CDR3: CSATRAIQYF
V: TRBV18; J: TRBJ1-2; D: TRBD1; size: NA; DNA: TGTGCCAGCTCCCCTACAGGGGCAACCTATGGCTACACCTTC; CDR3: CASSPTGATYGYTF
V: TRBV5-5; J: TRBJ2-2; D: NA; size: NA; DNA: TGTGCCAGCAGCTTGAAGCAGGGTGGGACCGGGGAGCTGTTTTTT; CDR3: CASSLKQGGTGELFF
V: TRBV9; J: TRBJ2-7; D: TRBD1; size: NA; DNA: TGTGCCAGCAGCGTAGGGGTCCTGGGGACAGGGACGTCCGAGCAGTACTTC; CDR3: CASSVGVLGTGTSEQYF
V: TRBV27; J: TRBJ2-3; D: NA; size: NA; DNA: TGTGCCAGCTCCCACACCACGTTGGCTCCCATGGATACGCAGTATTTT; CDR3: CASSHTTLAPMDTQYF
V: TRBV9; J: TRBJ2-3; D: TRBD2; size: NA; DNA: TGTGCCAGCAGTGGGGGGGGAGATACGCAGTATTTT; CDR3: CASSGGGDTQYF
V: TRBV19; J: TRBJ2-3; D: NA; size: NA; DNA: TGTGCCAGTAGCCAGGGCACAGATACGCAGTATTTT; CDR3: CASSQGTDTQYF
V: TRBV6-5; J: TRBJ2-5; D: TRBD1; size: NA; DNA: TGTGCCAGCAGCCCCAGGGGGACGTCTGGGACCCAGTACTTC; CDR3: CASSPRGTSGTQYF
V: TRBV29-1; J: TRBJ2-7; D: TRBD1; size: NA; DNA: TGCAGCGTTGAATCAGGACAGGGGGCCCCCCAGCAGTACTTC; CDR3: CSVESGQGAPQQYF